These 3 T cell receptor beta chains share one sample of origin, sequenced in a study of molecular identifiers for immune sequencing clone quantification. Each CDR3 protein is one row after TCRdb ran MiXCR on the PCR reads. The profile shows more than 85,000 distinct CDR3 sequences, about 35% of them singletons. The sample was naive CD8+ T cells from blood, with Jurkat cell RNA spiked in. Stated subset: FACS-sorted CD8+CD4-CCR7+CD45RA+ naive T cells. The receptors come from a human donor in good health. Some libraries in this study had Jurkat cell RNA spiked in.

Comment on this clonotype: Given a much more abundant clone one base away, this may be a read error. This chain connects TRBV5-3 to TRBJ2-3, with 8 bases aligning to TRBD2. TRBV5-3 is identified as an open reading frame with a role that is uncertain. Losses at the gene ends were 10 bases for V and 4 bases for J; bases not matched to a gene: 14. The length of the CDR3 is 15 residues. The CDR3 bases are TGTGCCTGCAGCTTGGCGACTAGCGATGCAGATACGCAGTATTTT. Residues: CACSLATSDADTQYF.

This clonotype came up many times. CDR3 residues: CASSPTSIVDTQYF. In nucleotides, the CDR3 is TGTGCCAGCAGTCCGACTAGTATCGTGGATACGCAGTATTTT. The chain links TRBV28 to TRBJ2-3; a weak D match, TRBD2 (6 bases). V dropped 5 bases and J dropped 6 bases, with 15 bases sitting between them. Germline CDR1 MDHEN, CDR2 SYDVKM. The CDR3 length is 14 residues.

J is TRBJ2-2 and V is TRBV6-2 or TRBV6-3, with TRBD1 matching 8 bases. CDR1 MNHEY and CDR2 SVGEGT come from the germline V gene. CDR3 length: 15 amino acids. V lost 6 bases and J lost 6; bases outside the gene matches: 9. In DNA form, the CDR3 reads TGTGCCAGCAGCTTCGGACAGGGTAGGGCCGGGGAGCTGTTTTTT. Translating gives CASSFGQGRAGELFF.